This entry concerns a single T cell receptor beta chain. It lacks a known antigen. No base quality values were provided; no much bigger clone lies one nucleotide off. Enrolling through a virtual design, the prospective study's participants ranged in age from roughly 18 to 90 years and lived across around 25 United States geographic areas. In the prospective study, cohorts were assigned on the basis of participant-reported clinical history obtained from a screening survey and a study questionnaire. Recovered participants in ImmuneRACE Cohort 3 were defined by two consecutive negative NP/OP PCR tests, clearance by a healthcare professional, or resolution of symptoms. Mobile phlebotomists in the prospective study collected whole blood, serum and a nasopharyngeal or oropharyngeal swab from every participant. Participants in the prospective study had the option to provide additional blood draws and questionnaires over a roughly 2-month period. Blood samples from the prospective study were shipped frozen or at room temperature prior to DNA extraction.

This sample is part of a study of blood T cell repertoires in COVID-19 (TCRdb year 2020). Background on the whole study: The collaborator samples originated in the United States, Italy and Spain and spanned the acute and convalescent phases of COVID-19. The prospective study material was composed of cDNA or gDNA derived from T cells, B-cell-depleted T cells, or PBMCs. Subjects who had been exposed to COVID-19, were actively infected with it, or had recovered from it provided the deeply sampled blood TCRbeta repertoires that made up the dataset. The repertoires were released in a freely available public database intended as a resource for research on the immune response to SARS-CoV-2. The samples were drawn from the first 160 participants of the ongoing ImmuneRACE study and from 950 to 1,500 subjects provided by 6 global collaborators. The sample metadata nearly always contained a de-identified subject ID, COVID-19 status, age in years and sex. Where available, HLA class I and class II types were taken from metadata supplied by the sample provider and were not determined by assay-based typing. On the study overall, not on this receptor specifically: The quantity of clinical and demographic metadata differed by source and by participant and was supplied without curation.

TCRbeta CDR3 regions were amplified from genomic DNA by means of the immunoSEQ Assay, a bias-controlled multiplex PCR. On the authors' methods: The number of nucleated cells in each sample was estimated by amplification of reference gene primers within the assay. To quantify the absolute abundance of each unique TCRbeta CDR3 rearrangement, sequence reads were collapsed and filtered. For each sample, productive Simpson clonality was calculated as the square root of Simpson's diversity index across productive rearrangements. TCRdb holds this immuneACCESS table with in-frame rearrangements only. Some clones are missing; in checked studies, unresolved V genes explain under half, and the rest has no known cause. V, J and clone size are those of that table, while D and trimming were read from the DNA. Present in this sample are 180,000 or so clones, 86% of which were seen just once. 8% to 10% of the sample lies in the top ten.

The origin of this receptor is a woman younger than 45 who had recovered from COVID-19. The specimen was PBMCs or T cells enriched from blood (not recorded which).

The DNA reads TGTGCCAGCAGTGAGGGGACAGGGGGGAATCAGCCCCAGCATTTT. It translates as CASSEGTGGNQPQHF. The V and J segments used are TRBV6-1 and TRBJ1-5, and TRBD1 matches 11 of the central bases. After removal of 3 bases from V and 4 bases from J, the junction retains 2 bases not matched to a gene. CDR1 MNHNS and CDR2 SASEGT are derived from the germline V gene. There are 15 amino acids in the CDR3, from cysteine to phenylalanine inclusive. CDR3 DNA only is kept here, 45 bases in frame from base 1.